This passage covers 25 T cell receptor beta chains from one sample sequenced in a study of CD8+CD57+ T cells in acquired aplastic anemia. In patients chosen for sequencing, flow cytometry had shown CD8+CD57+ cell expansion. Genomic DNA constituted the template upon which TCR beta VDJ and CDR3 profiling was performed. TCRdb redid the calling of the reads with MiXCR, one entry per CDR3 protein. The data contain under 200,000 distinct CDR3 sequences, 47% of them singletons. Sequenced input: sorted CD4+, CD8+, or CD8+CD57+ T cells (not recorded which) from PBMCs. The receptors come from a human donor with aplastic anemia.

CDR3 coding DNA: TGTGCCAGTAGTATGGACAGGGGTACCGAGCAGTACTTC. Translation: CASSMDRGTEQYF. The chain uses TRBV19 and TRBJ2-7; 9 nucleotides agree with TRBD1. The CDR3 has 13 amino acids. The germline V gene has CDR1 LNHDA and CDR2 SQIVND (reference sequence). V shed 3 bases and J 6 bases; nucleotides not matched to a gene: 3.

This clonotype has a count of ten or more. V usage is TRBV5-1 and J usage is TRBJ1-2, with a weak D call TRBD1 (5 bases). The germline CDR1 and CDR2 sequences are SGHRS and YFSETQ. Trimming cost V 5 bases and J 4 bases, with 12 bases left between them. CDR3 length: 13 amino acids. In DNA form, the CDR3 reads TGCGCCAGCAGTCGGGACGTAGGCTATGGCTACACCTTC. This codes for CASSRDVGYGYTF.

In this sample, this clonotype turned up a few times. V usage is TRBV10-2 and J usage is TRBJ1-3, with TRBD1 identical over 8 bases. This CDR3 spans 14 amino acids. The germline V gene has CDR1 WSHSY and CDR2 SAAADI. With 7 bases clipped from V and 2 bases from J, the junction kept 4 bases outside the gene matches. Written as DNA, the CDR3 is TGCGCCAGCAAACCGGGACAGGCTGGAAACACCATATATTTT. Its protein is CASKPGQAGNTIYF.

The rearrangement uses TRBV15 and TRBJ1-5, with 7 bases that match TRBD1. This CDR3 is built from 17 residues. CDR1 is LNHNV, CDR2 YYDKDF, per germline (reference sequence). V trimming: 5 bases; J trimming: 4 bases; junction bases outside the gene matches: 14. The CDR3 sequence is CATSHTQDRDLNQPQHF. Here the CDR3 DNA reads TGTGCCACCAGCCACACACAAGACAGGGACCTTAATCAGCCCCAGCATTTT. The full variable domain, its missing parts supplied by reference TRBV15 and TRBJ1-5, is DAMVIQNPRYQVTQFGKPVTLSCSQTLNHNVMYWYQQKSSQAPKLLFHYYDKDFNNEADTPDNFQSRRPNTSFCFLDIRSPGLGDTAMYLCATSHTQDRDLNQPQHFGDGTRLSIL.

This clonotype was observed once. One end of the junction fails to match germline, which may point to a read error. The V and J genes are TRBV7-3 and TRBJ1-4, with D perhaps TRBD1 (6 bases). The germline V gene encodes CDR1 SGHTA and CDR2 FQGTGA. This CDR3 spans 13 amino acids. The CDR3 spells CASSLDSNEKLFF. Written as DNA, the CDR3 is TGTGCTAGCAGCCTGGACAGTAATGAAAAACTGTTTTTT.

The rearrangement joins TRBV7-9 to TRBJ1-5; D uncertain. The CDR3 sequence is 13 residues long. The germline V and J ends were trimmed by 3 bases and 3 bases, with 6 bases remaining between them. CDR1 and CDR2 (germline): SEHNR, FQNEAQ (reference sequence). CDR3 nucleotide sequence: TGTGCCAGCAGCTTTGGCAACAATCAGCCCCAGCATTTT. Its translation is CASSFGNNQPQHF.

The CDR3 sequence: CASSEARAENQPQHF. CDR3 DNA sequence: TGTGCCAGCAGTGAAGCGAGGGCGGAGAATCAGCCCCAGCATTTT. The chain has TRBV6-1 and TRBJ1-5; D unresolved. Looked up from germline, CDR1 is MNHNS and CDR2 is SASEGT. The CDR3 spans 15 residues. V was shortened by 0 bases and J by 4 bases, with 10 bases between the two germline ends.

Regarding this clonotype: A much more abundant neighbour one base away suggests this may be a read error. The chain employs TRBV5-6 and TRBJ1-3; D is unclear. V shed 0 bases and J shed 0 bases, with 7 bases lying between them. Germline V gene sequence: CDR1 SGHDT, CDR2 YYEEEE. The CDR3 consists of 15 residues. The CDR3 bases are TGTGCCAGCAGCTTGGAGGCCTTCTCTGGAAACACCATATATTTT. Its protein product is CASSLEAFSGNTIYF.

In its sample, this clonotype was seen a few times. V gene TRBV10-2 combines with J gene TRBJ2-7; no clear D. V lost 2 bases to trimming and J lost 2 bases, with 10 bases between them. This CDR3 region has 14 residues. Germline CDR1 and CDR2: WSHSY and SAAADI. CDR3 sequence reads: CASSENLAPYEQYF. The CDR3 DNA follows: TGCGCCAGCAGTGAGAACTTAGCTCCCTACGAGCAGTACTTC.

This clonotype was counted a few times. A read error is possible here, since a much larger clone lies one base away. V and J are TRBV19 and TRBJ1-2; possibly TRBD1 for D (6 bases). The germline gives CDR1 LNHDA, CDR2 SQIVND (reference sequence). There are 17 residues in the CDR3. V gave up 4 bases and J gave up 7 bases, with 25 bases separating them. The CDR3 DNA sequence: TGTGCCAGTAGTACCACGTCCCGGACAGTGGGCTCGTCTGGCTACACCTTC. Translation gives CASSTTSRTVGSSGYTF.

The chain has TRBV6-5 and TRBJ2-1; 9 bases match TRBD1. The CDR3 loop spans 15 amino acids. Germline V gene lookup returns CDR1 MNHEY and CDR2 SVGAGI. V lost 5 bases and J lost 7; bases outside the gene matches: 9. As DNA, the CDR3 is TGTGCCAGCAGTCCCCAGGACAGGGGCCTTAATGAGCAGTTCTTC. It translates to CASSPQDRGLNEQFF.

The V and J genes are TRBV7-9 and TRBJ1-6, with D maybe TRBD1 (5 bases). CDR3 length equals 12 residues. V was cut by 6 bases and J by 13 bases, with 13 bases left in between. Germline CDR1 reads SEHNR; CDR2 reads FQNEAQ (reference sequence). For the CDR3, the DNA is TGTGCCAGCAGTGAAGCGGGGGGGCCCCTCCACTTT. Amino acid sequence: CASSEAGGPLHF.

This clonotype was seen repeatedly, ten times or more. CDR3: CASLGLAKNYNEQFF. For the CDR3, the DNA is TGTGCCAGCCTGGGACTAGCGAAGAACTACAATGAGCAGTTCTTC. The chain links TRBV19 to TRBJ2-1; 10 positions agree with TRBD2. J lost 3 bases, V lost 9 bases, and 8 bases had no gene match. CDR3 length equals 15 residues. CDR1 is LNHDA and CDR2 is SQIVND in the germline V gene (reference sequence).

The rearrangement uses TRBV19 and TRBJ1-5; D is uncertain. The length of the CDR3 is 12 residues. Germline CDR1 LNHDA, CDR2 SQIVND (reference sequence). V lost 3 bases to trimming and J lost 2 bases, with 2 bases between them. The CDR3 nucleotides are TGTGCCAGTAGTATCGGCAATCAGCCCCAGCATTTT. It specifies CASSIGNQPQHF.

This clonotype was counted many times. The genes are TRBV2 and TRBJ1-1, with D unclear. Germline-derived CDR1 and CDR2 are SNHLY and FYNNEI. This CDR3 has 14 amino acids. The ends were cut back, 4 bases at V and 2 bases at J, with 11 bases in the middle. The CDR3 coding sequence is TGTGCCAGCAGTGGCTTGGGCAGCAACACTGAAGCTTTCTTT. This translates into CASSGLGSNTEAFF.

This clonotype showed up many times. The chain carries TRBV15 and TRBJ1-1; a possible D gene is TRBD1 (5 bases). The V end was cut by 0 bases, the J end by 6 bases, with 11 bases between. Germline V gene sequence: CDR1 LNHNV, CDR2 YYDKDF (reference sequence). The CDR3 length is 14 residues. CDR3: CATSRDGGSPEAFF. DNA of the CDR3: TGTGCCACCAGCAGAGATGGGGGTAGTCCTGAAGCTTTCTTT. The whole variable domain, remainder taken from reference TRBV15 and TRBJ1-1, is DAMVIQNPRYQVTQFGKPVTLSCSQTLNHNVMYWYQQKSSQAPKLLFHYYDKDFNNEADTPDNFQSRRPNTSFCFLDIRSPGLGDTAMYLCATSRDGGSPEAFFGQGTRLTVV.

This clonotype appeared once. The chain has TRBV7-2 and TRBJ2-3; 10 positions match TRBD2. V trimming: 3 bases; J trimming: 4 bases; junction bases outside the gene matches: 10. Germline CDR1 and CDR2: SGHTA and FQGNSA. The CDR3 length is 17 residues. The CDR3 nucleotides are TGTGCCAGCAGCTTCGGCTCGATAGCGGGAGGATCAGATACGCAGTATTTT. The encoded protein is CASSFGSIAGGSDTQYF.

The CDR3 nucleotides are TGCAGTGCTAGAACTCGTTACAATGAGCAGTTCTTC. It yields the protein CSARTRYNEQFF. The chain joins TRBV20-1 to TRBJ2-1, with D uncertain. Germline CDR1 reads DFQATT; CDR2 reads SNEGSKA (reference sequence). The CDR3 consists of 12 residues. Deletions cut 2 bases from V and 4 bases from J, with 6 bases between.

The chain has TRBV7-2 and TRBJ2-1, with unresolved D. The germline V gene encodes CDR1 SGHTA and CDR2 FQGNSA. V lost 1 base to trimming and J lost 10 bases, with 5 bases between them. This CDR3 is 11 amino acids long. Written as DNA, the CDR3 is TGTGCCAGCAGCTTAGTTGTCGAGCAGTTCTTC. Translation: CASSLVVEQFF.

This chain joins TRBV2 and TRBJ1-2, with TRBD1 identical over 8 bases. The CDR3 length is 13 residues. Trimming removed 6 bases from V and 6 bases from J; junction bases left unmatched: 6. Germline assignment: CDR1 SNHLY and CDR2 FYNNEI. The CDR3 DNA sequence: TGTGCCAGCAGCGGGCAGGGGGCAGATGGCTACACCTTC. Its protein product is CASSGQGADGYTF.

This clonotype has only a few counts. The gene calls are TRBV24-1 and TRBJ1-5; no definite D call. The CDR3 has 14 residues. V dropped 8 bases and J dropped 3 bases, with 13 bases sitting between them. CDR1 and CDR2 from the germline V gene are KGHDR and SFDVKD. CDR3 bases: TGTGCCACCATTGGCCGGTGGGTCAATCAGCCCCAGCATTTT. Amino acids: CATIGRWVNQPQHF.

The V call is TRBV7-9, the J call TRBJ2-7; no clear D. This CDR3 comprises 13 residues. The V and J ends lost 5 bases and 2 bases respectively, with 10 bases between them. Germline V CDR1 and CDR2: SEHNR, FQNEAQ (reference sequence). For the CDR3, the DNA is TGTGCCAGCAGCGTCGGCGGTCCCTACGAGCAGTACTTC. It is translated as CASSVGGPYEQYF. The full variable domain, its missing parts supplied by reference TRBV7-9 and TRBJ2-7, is DTGVSQNPRHKITKRGQNVTFRCDPISEHNRLYWYRQTLGQGPEFLTYFQNEAQLEKSRLLSDRFSAERPKGSFSTLEIQRTEQGDSAMYLCASSVGGPYEQYFGPGTRLTVT.

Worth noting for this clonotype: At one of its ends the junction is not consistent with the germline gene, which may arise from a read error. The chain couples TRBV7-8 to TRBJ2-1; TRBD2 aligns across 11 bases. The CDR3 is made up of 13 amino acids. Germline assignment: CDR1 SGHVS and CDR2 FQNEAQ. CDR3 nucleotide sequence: TGCGCCAGCAGCCAAGCAGGGACTAGCGGACAGGACTTC. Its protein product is CASSQAGTSGQDF. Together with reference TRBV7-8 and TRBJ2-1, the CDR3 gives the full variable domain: GAGVSQSPRYKVAKRGQDVALRCDPISGHVSLFWYQQALGQGPEFLTYFQNEAQLDKSGLPSDRFFAERPEGSVSTLKIQRTQQEDSAVYLCASSQAGTSGQDFGPGTRLTVL.

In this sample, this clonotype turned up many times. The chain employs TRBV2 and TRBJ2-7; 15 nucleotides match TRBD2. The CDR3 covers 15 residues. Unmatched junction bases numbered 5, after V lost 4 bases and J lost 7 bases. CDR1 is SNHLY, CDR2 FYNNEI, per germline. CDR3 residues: CASSVGTSGRLEQYF. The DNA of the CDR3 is TGTGCCAGCAGTGTTGGGACTAGCGGGAGGCTGGAGCAGTACTTC.

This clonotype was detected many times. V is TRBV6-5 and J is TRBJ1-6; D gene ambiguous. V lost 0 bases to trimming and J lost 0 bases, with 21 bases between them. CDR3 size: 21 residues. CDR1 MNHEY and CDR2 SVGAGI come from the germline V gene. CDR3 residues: CASSYSIGRTPTSSYNSPLHF. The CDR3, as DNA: TGTGCCAGCAGTTACTCGATTGGTAGGACTCCAACAAGCTCCTATAATTCACCCCTCCACTTT.